Listed below are T cell receptor beta chains from one sample, sequenced in a study of tumour-infiltrating T cells in Burkitt lymphoma. The table came from immunoSEQ multiplex PCR; TCRdb's copy has only in-frame clones and leaves some out. The table lists 5,200 or so clones, roughly a tenth of them singletons. What was sequenced was tumor tissue. These TCRs come from a human donor with diffuse large B-cell lymphoma. CDR3s include the opening cysteine and the closing phenylalanine or tryptophan. A D gene is named only where the DNA matches it firmly. Clone size is given for some rows only: seen once, a few or many times, or a class if the clone is expanded.

d_gene,j_gene,v_gene,abundance,CDR3nt,CDR3aa
NA,TRBJ2-1,TRBV27,few,TGTGCCAGCAGTTTATCCCTCTACACCGACTCCTACAATGAGCAGTTCTTC,CASSLSLYTDSYNEQFF
NA,TRBJ1-1,TRBV6-1,few,TGTGCCAGCAGTGAAAGTCAGCCGGACATCGCCTGGGGCACTGAAGCTTTTTTT,CASSESQPDIAWGTEAFF
NA,TRBJ2-1,TRBV19,NA,TGTGCCAGTAGTCCAGGATTCAATGAGCAGTTCTTC,CASSPGFNEQFF
NA,TRBJ2-5,TRBV25-1,few,TGTGCCAGCAGTGAAGAGACCCAGTACTTC,CASSEETQYF
NA,TRBJ2-7,TRBV11-2,few,TGTGCCAGCAGCTTAGGGACCTACGAGCAGTACTTC,CASSLGTYEQYF
NA,TRBJ1-6,TRBV5-4,few,TGTGCCAGCAGCTTGTTCGGGGCGGGGGGTTCACCCCTCCACTTT,CASSLFGAGGSPLHF
TRBD1,TRBJ2-2,TRBV5-1,NA,TGCGCCAGCAGCCCTGGACAGGTGCCCGGGGAGCTGTTTTTT,CASSPGQVPGELFF
NA,TRBJ1-2,TRBV20-1,few,TGCAGTGCTCCCGCTAACTATGGCTACACCTTC,CSAPANYGYTF
NA,TRBJ2-7,TRBV27,few,TGTGCCAGCAGTCACGGACCATACTACGAGCAGTACTTC,CASSHGPYYEQYF
NA,TRBJ1-2,TRBV7-8,once,TGTGCCAGCAGCTTCGTAGGCTATGGCTACACCTTC,CASSFVGYGYTF
NA,TRBJ1-2,TRBV5-1,NA,TGCGCCAGCAGCTACTCGGGAACCTCGGAGCGGGGCTACACCTTT,CASSYSGTSERGYTF
TRBD1,TRBJ2-7,TRBV7-2,few,TGTGCCAGCAGGGGGGGACAGGGGTCGTCCTACGAGCAGTACTTC,CASRGGQGSSYEQYF
NA,TRBJ2-3,TRBV28,NA,TGTGCCAGCATATCCGGTAGCTATGGCACAGATACGCAGTATTTT,CASISGSYGTDTQYF
NA,TRBJ1-2,TRBV6-5,few,TGTGCCAGCAGTCGAGATCGGGGCCCTGGGGATGGCTACACCTTC,CASSRDRGPGDGYTF
NA,TRBJ1-1,TRBV4-2,few,TGTGCCAGCAGCCCCTATTTCCCGCTGAAGAACACTGAAGCTTTCTTT,CASSPYFPLKNTEAFF
TRBD1,TRBJ1-2,TRBV30,NA,TGTGCCTGGAGAGTCCGGGACAGGGCTCCCTATGGCTACACCTTC,CAWRVRDRAPYGYTF
TRBD1,TRBJ2-7,TRBV7-2,few,TGTGCCAGCAGCTTAGCTACCCCGGGACAGGGCTACGAGCAGTACTTC,CASSLATPGQGYEQYF
NA,TRBJ1-3,TRBV5-1,few,TGCGCCAGCAGGCCAGGGTCCGGAAACACCATATATTTT,CASRPGSGNTIYF
NA,TRBJ1-4,TRBV4-1,NA,TGCGCCAGCAGCCCCCAACCGGGCGAGGCTAATGAAAAACTGTTTTTT,CASSPQPGEANEKLFF
NA,TRBJ1-5,TRBV18,NA,TGTGCCAGCTCACCAGGGGGATGGGATCAGCCCCAGCATTTT,CASSPGGWDQPQHF
NA,TRBJ1-5,TRBV28,few,TGTGCCAGCAGTTTAGGGGGGCCCCAGCATTTT,CASSLGGPQHF
NA,TRBJ1-1,TRBV2,NA,TGTGCCAGCAGCGAGGGCATGGAAGCTTTCTTT,CASSEGMEAFF
NA,TRBJ2-3,TRBV6-6,NA,TGTGCCAGCCAACGGACTCTTAGCACAGATACGCAGTATTTT,CASQRTLSTDTQYF
NA,TRBJ1-2,TRBV7-9,few,TGTGCCAGCAGCTTGGGCAGGGGAGGAGGTCGATATGGCTACACCTTC,CASSLGRGGGRYGYTF
TRBD1,TRBJ2-2,TRBV10-3,few,TGTGCCATCAGTGAGTCGTGGCAGGGGGCGAACACCGGGGAGCTGTTTTTT,CAISESWQGANTGELFF
TRBD1,TRBJ1-3,TRBV13,few,TGTGCCAGCAGCCCGGACAGGGGTGGTGGAAACACCATATATTTT,CASSPDRGGGNTIYF
NA,TRBJ1-1,TRBV6-1,NA,TGTGCCAGCAGCCCAGGACGGGCCGAAGCTTTCTTT,CASSPGRAEAFF
NA,TRBJ2-3,TRBV5-5,NA,TGTGCCAGCAGCTTAGACTTACGCACAGATACGCAGTATTTT,CASSLDLRTDTQYF
TRBD1,TRBJ1-1,TRBV4-3,few,TGCGCCAGCAGCCACGGACAGGGGACCACTGAAGCTTTCTTT,CASSHGQGTTEAFF
TRBD1,TRBJ1-2,TRBV10-3,few,TGTGCCATCAGTATCGAAGGTGGACAGGGGGTGTGGGGCTACACCTTC,CAISIEGGQGVWGYTF
NA,TRBJ1-2,TRBV6-1,NA,TGTGCCAGCAGGGTCGGAGGGTTCCCCGGGTATGGCTACACCTTC,CASRVGGFPGYGYTF
NA,TRBJ2-3,TRBV7-6,NA,TGTGCCAGCAGCTTTGCGGCGGGGAGGGGGGATACGCAGTATTTT,CASSFAAGRGDTQYF
NA,TRBJ2-2,TRBV23-1,medium-sized,TGCGCCCCTTCGGCCGGGCTCACCCCCGGGGAGCTGTTTTTT,CAPSAGLTPGELFF
NA,TRBJ2-1,TRBV11-2,once,TGTGCCAGCAGCTCCTTCATCGGGTTCGGAGAGCAGTTCTTC,CASSSFIGFGEQFF
NA,TRBJ2-5,TRBV5-6,few,TGTGCCAGCAGCTTGGGGGCAGTCCAAGAGACCCAGTACTTC,CASSLGAVQETQYF
TRBD2,TRBJ2-7,TRBV28,few,TGTGCCAGCCTGAGCGGGGGCGCTCCCTACGAGCAGTACTTC,CASLSGGAPYEQYF
NA,TRBJ2-1,TRBV27,NA,TGTGCCAGCAGTTTAGGGCGCGGCGGGTCCTACAATGAGCAGTTCTTC,CASSLGRGGSYNEQFF
NA,TRBJ2-7,TRBV7-9,NA,TGTGCCATATCCATTGGGTACAGGGTACCCTACGAGCAGTACTTC,CAISIGYRVPYEQYF
TRBD1,TRBJ1-2,TRBV10-1,few,TGCGCCAGCAGTGAGTCCCCGGACAGGGCGAAAACCTTC,CASSESPDRAKTF
NA,TRBJ1-3,TRBV4-2,few,TGTGCCAGCAGCCAAGATCGCCCGTGGGACACCATATATTTT,CASSQDRPWDTIYF
NA,TRBJ2-5,TRBV9,few,TGTGCCAGCAGCGCGGGACTTAGAGAGACCCAGTACTTC,CASSAGLRETQYF
TRBD1,TRBJ1-4,TRBV4-1,few,TGCGCCAGCAGCCAAGATCCGGGACAGGGGGGGGAGGAAAAACTGTTTTTT,CASSQDPGQGGEEKLFF